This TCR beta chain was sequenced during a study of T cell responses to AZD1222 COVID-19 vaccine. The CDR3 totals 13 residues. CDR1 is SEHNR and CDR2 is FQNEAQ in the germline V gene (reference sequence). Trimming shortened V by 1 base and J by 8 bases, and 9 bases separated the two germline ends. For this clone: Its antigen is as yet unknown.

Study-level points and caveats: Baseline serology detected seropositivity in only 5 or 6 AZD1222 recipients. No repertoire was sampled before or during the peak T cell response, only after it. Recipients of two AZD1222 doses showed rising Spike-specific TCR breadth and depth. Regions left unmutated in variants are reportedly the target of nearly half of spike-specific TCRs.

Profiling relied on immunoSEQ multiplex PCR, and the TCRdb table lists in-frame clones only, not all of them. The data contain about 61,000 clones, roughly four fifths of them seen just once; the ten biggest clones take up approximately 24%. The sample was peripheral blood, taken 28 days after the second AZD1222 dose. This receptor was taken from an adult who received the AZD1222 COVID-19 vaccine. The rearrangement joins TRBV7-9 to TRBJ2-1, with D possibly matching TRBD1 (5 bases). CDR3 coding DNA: TGTGCCAGCAGCTTAGACAGGTACGATGAGCAGTTCTTC. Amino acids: CASSLDRYDEQFF.